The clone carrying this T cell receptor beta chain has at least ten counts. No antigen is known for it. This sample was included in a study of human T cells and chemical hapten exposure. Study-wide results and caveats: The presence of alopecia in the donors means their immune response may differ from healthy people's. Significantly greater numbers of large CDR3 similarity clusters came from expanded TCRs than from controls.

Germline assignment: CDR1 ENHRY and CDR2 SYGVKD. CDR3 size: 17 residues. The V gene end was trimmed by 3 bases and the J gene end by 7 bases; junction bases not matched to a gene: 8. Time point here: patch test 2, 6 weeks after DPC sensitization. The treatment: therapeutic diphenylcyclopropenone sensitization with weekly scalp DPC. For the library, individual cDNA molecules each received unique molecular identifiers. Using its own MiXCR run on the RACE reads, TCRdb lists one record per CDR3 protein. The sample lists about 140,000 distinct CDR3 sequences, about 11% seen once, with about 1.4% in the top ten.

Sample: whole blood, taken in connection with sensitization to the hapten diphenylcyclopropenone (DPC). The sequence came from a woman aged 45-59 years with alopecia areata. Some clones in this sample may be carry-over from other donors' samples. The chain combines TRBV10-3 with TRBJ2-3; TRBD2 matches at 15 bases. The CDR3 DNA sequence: TGTGCCATCAGTGAAACCCCCGGGACTAGCGGGAGGAATACGCAGTATTTT. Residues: CAISETPGTSGRNTQYF.